This TCR beta chain stems from a study of blood T cells in healthy people across ages. Donors were healthy Caucasian individuals from Russia aged roughly 6 to 100. This clonotype appeared a few times. CDR1 and CDR2 (germline): SGHRS, YFSETQ. CDR3 length: 16 residues. The V end was cut by 4 bases, the J end by 0 bases, with 16 bases between. Sample-barcoded 5' priming and a J-beta primer mix drove a second PCR of roughly 6 to 12 cycles. Each cDNA molecule received a tag from a template-switch adaptor that had 12 random nucleotides. From the 5' RACE reads, TCRdb called clonotypes with MiXCR, one entry per CDR3 protein. In the table there are about 900,000 distinct CDR3 sequences, around 68% of which are singletons.

Sequencing input: blood. The sequence was collected from a man aged 25-45 years in good health. The rearrangement links TRBV5-1 to TRBJ1-2, with a possible D match to TRBD1 (5 bases). This chain's CDR3 is CASSPRTIPTNYGYTF. The CDR3 DNA reads TGCGCCAGCAGCCCGAGGACAATTCCCACTAACTATGGCTACACCTTC. Based on the CDR3 plus reference TRBV5-1 and TRBJ1-2, the full variable domain is KAGVTQTPRYLIKTRGQQVTLSCSPISGHRSVSWYQQTPGQGLQFLFEYFSETQRNKGNFPGRFSGRQFSNSRSEMNVSTLELGDSALYLCASSPRTIPTNYGYTFGSGTRLTVV.